The 9 T cell receptor beta chains given below trace back to one sample, sequenced in a study of control samples from healthy donors and cancer patients. Sequencing used immunoSEQ multiplex PCR; TCRdb keeps in-frame clones, though not all of them. The sample gives tens of thousands of clones, about 90% of which show up once; about 2.1% is in the top ten. The sequencing input was PBMCs. The source is a woman aged 50 to 60 with head and neck cancer.

The chain couples TRBV10-3 to TRBJ1-5; D may be TRBD1 (5 bases). CDR3 size: 15 residues. The V gene lost 0 bases and the J gene lost 3 bases, with 9 bases spanning the gap. Per the germline V gene, CDR1 is ENHRY and CDR2 is SYGVKD. CDR3 DNA sequence: TGTGCCATCAGTGAGTCCCAGGGATCCAATCAGCCCCAGCATTTT. It translates to CAISESQGSNQPQHF.

The V and J genes are TRBV11-2 and TRBJ2-2; 10 bases agree with TRBD1. From germline, CDR1 is SGHAT and CDR2 FQNNGV. The CDR3 has 15 residues. The ends lost 2 bases at V and 6 bases at J; junction bases unmatched: 3. CDR3 nucleotide sequence: TGTGCCAGCAGCTTAACCGGGACAGGGGCCGGGGAGCTGTTTTTT. Translated, it gives CASSLTGTGAGELFF.

The CDR3 sequence: CASSGNWNYGYTF. For the CDR3, the DNA is TGTGCCAGCAGTGGTAACTGGAACTATGGCTACACCTTC. The chain has TRBV2 and TRBJ1-2; D remains unclear. The CDR3 contains 13 residues. Per the germline V gene, CDR1 is SNHLY and CDR2 is FYNNEI. V was pared by 4 bases and J by 2 bases, with 8 bases between.

The V call is TRBV3-1 (or the pseudogene TRBV3-2), the J call TRBJ1-6; possible D gene TRBD1, 5 bases. This CDR3 is built from 15 residues. Germline-derived CDR1 and CDR2 are LGHDT and YNNKEL (reference sequence). Trimming took 4 bases from V and 7 from J, leaving 14 bases between them. The DNA of the CDR3 is TGTGCCAGCAGCCCACCAATGGGGGAAAATTCACCCCTCCACTTT. Protein product: CASSPPMGENSPLHF.

The chain uses TRBV27 and TRBJ2-1, with 8 bases lining up with TRBD1. CDR3 length equals 16 residues. V lost 5 bases and J lost 3; bases outside the gene matches: 9. Germline V gene lookup returns CDR1 MNHEY and CDR2 SMNVEV (reference sequence). The CDR3 DNA is TGTGCCAGCAGTAAAACGGCCGGGACAGGCTACAATGAGCAGTTCTTC. Translated: CASSKTAGTGYNEQFF.

The chain joins TRBV7-9 to TRBJ1-2, with no clear D. The V end lost 1 base, the J end lost 4 bases, and 13 bases lay between the germline ends. Germline V lookup: CDR1 SEHNR, CDR2 FQNEAQ (reference sequence). CDR3 length: 15 amino acids. CDR3 protein: CASSLGLTAPYGYTF. CDR3 bases: TGTGCCAGCAGCTTAGGATTAACAGCCCCCTATGGCTACACCTTC.

The chain is built from TRBV18 and TRBJ1-1; 7 bases match TRBD1. This CDR3 has 16 amino acids. Germline V gene data show CDR1 as KGHSH and CDR2 as LQKENI. V was pared by 2 bases and J by 2 bases, with 8 bases of the junction left unmatched. The CDR3 spells CASSPETGILNTEAFF. CDR3 DNA sequence: TGTGCCAGCTCACCAGAGACAGGGATATTAAACACTGAAGCTTTCTTT.

The chain has TRBV7-9 and TRBJ2-1; D is perhaps TRBD2 (5 bases). V was clipped by 2 bases and J by 8 bases, with 25 bases between them. The CDR3 has 18 amino acids. CDR1 and CDR2 (germline): SEHNR, FQNEAQ (reference sequence). The CDR3 is CASSLPLGVSGPLDEQFF. DNA of the CDR3: TGTGCCAGCAGCTTACCCCTCGGGGTATCGGGTCCCTTGGATGAGCAGTTCTTC.

The V and J genes are TRBV5-1 and TRBJ2-7, with 9 bases aligning to TRBD1. Germline CDR1 SGHRS, CDR2 YFSETQ. V lost 4 bases and J lost 0; bases outside the gene matches: 8. The CDR3 contains 16 residues. CDR3 nucleotide sequence: TGCGCCAGCAGCATAGGACAGGGGTCCTCCTCCTACGAGCAGTACTTC. Translation: CASSIGQGSSSYEQYF.